This TCR beta chain is from a study of T cell repertoires in cytomegalovirus infection. Comment on this clonotype: Antigen specificity is unknown.

With V trimmed by 1 base and J by 5 bases, 12 bases remained unmatched. This CDR3 spans 17 amino acids. Germline CDR1 reads SGHDN; CDR2 reads FVKESK. MiXCR was run by TCRdb on the reads, yielding one entry per CDR3 protein. This table has about 150,000 distinct CDR3 sequences, roughly 32% appearing once. Sequenced here: CD8+ T cells from cultured PBMCs, sampled from culture after CMV antigen stimulation. This clonotype was sampled from a human donor in good health (CMV status not recorded). Some clones in this sample may be carry-over from other donors' samples. V is TRBV14 and J is TRBJ1-2; 8 bases match TRBD1. The CDR3: CASSQAGDRGSSYGYTF. Here the CDR3 DNA reads TGTGCCAGCAGCCAAGCGGGAGACAGGGGATCATCTTATGGCTACACCTTC.